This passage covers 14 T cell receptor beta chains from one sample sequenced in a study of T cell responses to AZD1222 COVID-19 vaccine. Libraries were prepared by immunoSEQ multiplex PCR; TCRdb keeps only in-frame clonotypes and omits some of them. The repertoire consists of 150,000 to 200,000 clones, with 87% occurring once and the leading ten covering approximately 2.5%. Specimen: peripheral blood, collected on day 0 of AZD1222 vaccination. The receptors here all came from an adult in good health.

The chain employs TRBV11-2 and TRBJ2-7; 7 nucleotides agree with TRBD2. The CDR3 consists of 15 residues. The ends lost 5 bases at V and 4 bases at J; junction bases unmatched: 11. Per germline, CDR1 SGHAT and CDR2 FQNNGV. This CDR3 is CASSPLGQGGYEQYF. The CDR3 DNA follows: TGTGCCAGCAGCCCATTGGGGCAGGGAGGGTACGAGCAGTACTTC.

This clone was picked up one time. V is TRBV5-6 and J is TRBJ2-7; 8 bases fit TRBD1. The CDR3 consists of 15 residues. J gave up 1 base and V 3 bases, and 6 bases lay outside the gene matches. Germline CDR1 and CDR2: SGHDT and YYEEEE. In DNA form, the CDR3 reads TGTGCCAGCAGCTCCGTCGGACAGGGTTCCTACGAGCAGTACTTC. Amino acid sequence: CASSSVGQGSYEQYF.

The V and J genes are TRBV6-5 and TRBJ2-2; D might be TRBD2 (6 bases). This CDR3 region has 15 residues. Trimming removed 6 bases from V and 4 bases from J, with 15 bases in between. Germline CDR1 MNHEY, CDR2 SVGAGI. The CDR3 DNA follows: TGTGCCAGCAGGGGAGGAGGGTTCGGCACCGGGGAGCTGTTTTTT. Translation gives CASRGGGFGTGELFF.

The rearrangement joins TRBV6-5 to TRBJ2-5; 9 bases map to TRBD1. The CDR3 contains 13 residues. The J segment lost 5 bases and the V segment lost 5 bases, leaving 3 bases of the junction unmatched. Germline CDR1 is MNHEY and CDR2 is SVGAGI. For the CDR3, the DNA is TGTGCCAGCAGTCGGACAGGGGATGAGACCCAGTACTTC. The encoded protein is CASSRTGDETQYF.

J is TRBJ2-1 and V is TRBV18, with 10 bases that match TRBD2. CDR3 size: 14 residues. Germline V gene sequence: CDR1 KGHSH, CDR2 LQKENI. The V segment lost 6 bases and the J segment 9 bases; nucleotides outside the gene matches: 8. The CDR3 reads CASSLAGARFEQFF. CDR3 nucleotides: TGTGCCAGCTCGCTAGCGGGAGCTCGTTTTGAGCAGTTCTTC. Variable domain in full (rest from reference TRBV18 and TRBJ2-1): NAGVMQNPRHLVRRRGQEARLRCSPMKGHSHVYWYRQLPEEGLKFMVYLQKENIIDESGMPKERFSAEFPKEGPSILRIQQVVRGDSAAYFCASSLAGARFEQFFGPGTRLTVL.

CDR3 sequence reads: CASSSGRGSRNQPQHF. The CDR3 DNA is TGTGCCAGCAGCTCCGGCAGAGGGAGTCGCAATCAGCCCCAGCATTTT. The chain carries TRBV11-2 and TRBJ1-5; no definite D call. The CDR3 loop spans 16 amino acids. Germline V gives CDR1 SGHAT, CDR2 FQNNGV. V dropped 4 bases and J dropped 2 bases, with 15 bases sitting between them.

CDR3 protein: CASSPPMGNEKLFF. In nucleotides, the CDR3 is TGTGCCAGCTCACCACCGATGGGGAATGAAAAACTGTTTTTT. The V gene is TRBV18, the J gene TRBJ1-4; D is undetermined. This CDR3 region has 14 residues. CDR1 and CDR2 (germline): KGHSH, LQKENI. V was pared by 0 bases and J by 5 bases, with 7 bases between.

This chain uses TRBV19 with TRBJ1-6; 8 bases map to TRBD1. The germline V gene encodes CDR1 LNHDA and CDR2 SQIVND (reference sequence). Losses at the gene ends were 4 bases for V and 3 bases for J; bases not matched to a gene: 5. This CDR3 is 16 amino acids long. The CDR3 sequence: CASSTADRDYNSPLHF. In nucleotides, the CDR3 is TGTGCCAGTAGTACCGCGGACAGGGACTATAATTCACCCCTCCACTTT.

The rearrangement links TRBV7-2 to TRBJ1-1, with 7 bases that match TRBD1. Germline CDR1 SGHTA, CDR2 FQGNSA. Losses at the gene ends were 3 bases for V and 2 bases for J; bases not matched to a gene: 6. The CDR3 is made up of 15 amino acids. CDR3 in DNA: TGTGCCAGCAGCTTCCAGGGGGGTAGTAACACTGAAGCTTTCTTT. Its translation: CASSFQGGSNTEAFF.

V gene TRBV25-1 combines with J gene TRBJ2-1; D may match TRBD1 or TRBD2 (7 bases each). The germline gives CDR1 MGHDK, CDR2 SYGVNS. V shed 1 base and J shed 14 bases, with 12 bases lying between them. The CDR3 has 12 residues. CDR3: CASSEWGGQKFF. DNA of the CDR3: TGTGCCAGCAGTGAATGGGGGGGACAGAAGTTCTTC.

The CDR3 nucleotides read TGTGCCAGCAGCTCCCGGGTTCGTGTACCACCTGAGTACTTC. Its translation is CASSSRVRVPPEYF. This chain connects TRBV6-1 to TRBJ2-7; D unclear. This CDR3 has 14 amino acids. Germline CDR1 and CDR2: MNHNS and SASEGT. Trimming cost V 6 bases and J 11 bases, with 23 bases left between them.

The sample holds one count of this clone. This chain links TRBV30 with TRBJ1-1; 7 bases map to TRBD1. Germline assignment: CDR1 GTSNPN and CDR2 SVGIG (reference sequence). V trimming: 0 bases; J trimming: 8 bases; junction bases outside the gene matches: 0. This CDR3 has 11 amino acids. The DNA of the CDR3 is TGTGCCTGGAGTGTACAGGGGGAAGCTTTCTTT. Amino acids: CAWSVQGEAFF.

The CDR3 nucleotides are TGCAGCGTGGCTTCTTTGGCGAGCGGGAGGGGGGAGACCCAGTACTTC. It is translated as CSVASLASGRGETQYF. V gene TRBV29-1 combines with J gene TRBJ2-5, with 10 bases matching TRBD2. With V trimmed by 6 bases and J by 5 bases, 15 bases remained unmatched. The length of the CDR3 is 16 residues. CDR1 is SQVTM, CDR2 ANQGSEA, per germline.

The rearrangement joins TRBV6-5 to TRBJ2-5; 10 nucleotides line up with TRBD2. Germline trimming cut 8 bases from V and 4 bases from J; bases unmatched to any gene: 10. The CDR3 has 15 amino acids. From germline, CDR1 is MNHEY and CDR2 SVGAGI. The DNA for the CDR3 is TGTGCCAGCGAGTGGAGCGGGAGGGGGGGAGAGACCCAGTACTTC. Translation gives CASEWSGRGGETQYF.